This T cell receptor beta chain was found in a study of blood T cell repertoires in COVID-19. Only one count was recorded for this clone. TCRdb's table, derived via immunoSEQ multiplex PCR, lists solely in-frame clones and lacks some. The sample records about 57,000 clones, 79% being singletons. The specimen sequenced was peripheral blood. The source of this sequence is a man aged 55 to 70 with acute or convalescent COVID-19.

The CDR3 region has the DNA TGTGCCAGCAGCCTCCAGGAGGAACTGTTTTTT. This gives the protein CASSLQEELFF. The genes are TRBV7-8 and TRBJ1-4; D is unclear. This CDR3 spans 11 amino acids. The germline V gene has CDR1 SGHVS and CDR2 FQNEAQ. Trimming stripped 5 bases from V and 12 bases from J, with 10 bases between. The full variable domain, its missing parts supplied by reference TRBV7-8 and TRBJ1-4, is GAGVSQSPRYKVAKRGQDVALRCDPISGHVSLFWYQQALGQGPEFLTYFQNEAQLDKSGLPSDRFFAERPEGSVSTLKIQRTQQEDSAVYLCASSLQEELFFGSGTQLSVL.